Listed below are T cell receptor beta chains from one sample, sequenced in a study of T cell changes during pregnancy in multiple sclerosis. The protocol was immunoSEQ multiplex PCR, while the TCRdb copy is restricted to in-frame clones and leaves out a portion. Altogether around 55,000 clones are present, roughly 93% being singletons, with the ten largest covering approximately 3.5%. This sample comprised CD8+ T cells from peripheral blood mononuclear cells, obtained in the second trimester of pregnancy. The receptors shown here come from a female donor with multiple sclerosis, enrolled in a pregnancy study. The conserved cysteine and the conserved F or W are not part of the CDR3 here. Fields, in order: V gene, J gene, CDR3 protein.

V gene: TRBV19
J gene: TRBJ2-5
CDR3 protein: ASSIIGETQY

V gene: TRBV21-1
J gene: TRBJ1-2
CDR3 protein: ASSKESPRGYT

V gene: TRBV19
J gene: TRBJ1-1
CDR3 protein: ASSISGQGGTEAF

V gene: TRBV11-2
J gene: TRBJ2-3
CDR3 protein: ASSSPMDRGDTQY

V gene: TRBV7-3
J gene: TRBJ1-1
CDR3 protein: ASSLYGGNTEAF

V gene: TRBV4-1
J gene: TRBJ2-7
CDR3 protein: ASSQLATYEQY

V gene: TRBV27
J gene: TRBJ1-4
CDR3 protein: ASGGGSATNEKLF

V gene: TRBV4-1
J gene: TRBJ1-1
CDR3 protein: ASSPDRQGTTEAF

V gene: TRBV19
J gene: TRBJ2-7
CDR3 protein: ASGTEYYEQY

V gene: TRBV10-3
J gene: TRBJ2-5
CDR3 protein: AISELSGGQETQY

V gene: TRBV27
J gene: TRBJ1-2
CDR3 protein: ASSLDRGLHYGYT

V gene: TRBV11-2
J gene: TRBJ1-1
CDR3 protein: ASRLQGARTEAF

V gene: TRBV7-6
J gene: TRBJ2-3
CDR3 protein: ASSTILAGGSTDTQY

V gene: TRBV29-1
J gene: TRBJ1-1
CDR3 protein: SATVTPAEAF